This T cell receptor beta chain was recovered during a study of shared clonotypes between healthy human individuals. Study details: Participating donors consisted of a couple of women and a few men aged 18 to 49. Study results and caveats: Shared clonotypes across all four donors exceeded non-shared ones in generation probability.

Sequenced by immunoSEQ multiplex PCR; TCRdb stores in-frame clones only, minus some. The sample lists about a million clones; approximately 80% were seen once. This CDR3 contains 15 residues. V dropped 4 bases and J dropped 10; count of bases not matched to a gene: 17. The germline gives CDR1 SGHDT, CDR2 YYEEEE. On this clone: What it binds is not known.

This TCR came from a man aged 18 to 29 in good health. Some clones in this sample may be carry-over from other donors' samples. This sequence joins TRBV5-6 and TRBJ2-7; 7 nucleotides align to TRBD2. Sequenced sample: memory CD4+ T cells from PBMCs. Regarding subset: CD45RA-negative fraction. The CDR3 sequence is CASSATEYLRAGQYF. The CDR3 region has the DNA TGTGCCAGCAGCGCGACGGAATACCTACGAGCGGGACAGTACTTC.